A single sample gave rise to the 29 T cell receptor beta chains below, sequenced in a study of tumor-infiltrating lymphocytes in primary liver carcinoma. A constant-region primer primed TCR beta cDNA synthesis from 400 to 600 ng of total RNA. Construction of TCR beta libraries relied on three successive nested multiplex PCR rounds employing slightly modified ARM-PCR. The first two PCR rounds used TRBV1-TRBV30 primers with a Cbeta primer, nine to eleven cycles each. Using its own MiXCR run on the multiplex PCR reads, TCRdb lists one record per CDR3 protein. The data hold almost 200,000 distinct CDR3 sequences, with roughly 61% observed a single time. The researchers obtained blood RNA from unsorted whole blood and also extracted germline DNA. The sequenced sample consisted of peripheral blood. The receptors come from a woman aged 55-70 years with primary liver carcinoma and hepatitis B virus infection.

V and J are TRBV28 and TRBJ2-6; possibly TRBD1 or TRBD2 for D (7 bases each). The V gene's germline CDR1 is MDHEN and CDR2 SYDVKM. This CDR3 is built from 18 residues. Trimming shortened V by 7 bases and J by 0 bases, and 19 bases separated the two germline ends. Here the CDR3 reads CASTRGGTVDSGANVLTF. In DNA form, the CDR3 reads TGTGCCAGCACCAGGGGGGGGACGGTGGACTCTGGGGCCAACGTCCTGACTTTC.

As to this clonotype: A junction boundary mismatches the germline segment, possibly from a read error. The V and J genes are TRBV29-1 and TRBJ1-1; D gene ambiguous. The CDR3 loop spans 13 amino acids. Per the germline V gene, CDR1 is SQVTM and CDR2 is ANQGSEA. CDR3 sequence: CIVAALAVTEAFF. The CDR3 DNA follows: TGCATCGTTGCGGCCCTAGCGGTCACTGAAGCTTTCTTT.

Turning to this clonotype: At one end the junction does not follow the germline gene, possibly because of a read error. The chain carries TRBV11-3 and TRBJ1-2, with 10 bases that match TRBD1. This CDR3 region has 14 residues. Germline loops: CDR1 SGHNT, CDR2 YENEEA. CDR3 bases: TGTGCCAGCAGCCTCCCGACAGGGGGCATTGGCTACACTTTC. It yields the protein CASSLPTGGIGYTF. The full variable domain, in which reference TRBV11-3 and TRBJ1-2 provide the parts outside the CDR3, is EAGVVQSPRYKIIEKKQPVAFWCNPISGHNTLYWYLQNLGQGPELLIRYENEEAVDDSQLPKDRFSAERLKGVDSTLKIQPAELGDSAVYLCASSLPTGGIGYTFGSGTRLTVV.

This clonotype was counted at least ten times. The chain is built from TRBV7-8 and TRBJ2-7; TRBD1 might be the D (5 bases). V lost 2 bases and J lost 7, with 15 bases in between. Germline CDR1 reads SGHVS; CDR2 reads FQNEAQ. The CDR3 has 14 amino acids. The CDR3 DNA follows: TGTGCCAGCAGCTTATTGCCAGGGAAAGGGGAGCAGTACTTC. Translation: CASSLLPGKGEQYF. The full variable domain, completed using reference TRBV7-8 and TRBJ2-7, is GAGVSQSPRYKVAKRGQDVALRCDPISGHVSLFWYQQALGQGPEFLTYFQNEAQLDKSGLPSDRFFAERPEGSVSTLKIQRTQQEDSAVYLCASSLLPGKGEQYFGPGTRLTVT.

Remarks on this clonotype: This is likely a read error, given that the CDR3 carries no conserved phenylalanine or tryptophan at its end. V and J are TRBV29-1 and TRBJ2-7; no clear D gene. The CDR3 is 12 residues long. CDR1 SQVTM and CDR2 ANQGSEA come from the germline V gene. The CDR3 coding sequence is TGCGGCGTTGAGGTAGCCTCATACGAGCAGTACTTA. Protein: CGVEVASYEQYL.

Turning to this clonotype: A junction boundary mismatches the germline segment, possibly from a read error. CDR3 bases: TGTGCCAACAGCTTAGGCACAGGGACCACCTACGAGCAGTACTTC. Residues: CANSLGTGTTYEQYF. The rearrangement joins TRBV13 to TRBJ2-7, with D perhaps matching TRBD1 (6 bases). The CDR3 extends over 15 amino acids. Germline lookup yields CDR1 PRHDT and CDR2 FYEKMQ (reference sequence).

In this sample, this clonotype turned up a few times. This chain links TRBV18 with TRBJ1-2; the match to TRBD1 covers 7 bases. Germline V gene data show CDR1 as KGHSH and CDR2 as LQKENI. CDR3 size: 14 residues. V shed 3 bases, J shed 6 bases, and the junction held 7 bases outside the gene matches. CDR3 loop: CASSPNGQVDGYTF. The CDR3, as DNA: TGTGCCAGCTCACCGAACGGACAGGTCGATGGCTACACCTTC.

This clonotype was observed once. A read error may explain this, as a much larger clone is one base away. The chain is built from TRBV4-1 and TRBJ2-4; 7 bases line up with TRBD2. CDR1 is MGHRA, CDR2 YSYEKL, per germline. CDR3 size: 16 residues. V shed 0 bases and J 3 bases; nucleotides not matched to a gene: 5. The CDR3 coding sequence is TGCGCCAGCAGCCAAGAGGGGAGGGAAGGCAAAAACATTCAGTACTTC. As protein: CASSQEGREGKNIQYF.

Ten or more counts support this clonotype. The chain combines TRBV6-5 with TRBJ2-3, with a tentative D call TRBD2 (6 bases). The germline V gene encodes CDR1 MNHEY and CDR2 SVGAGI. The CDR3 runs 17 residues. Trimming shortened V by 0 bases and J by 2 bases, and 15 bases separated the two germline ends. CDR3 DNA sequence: TGTGCCAGCAGTTACTCGTCCAGCGGGTCGGCCACAGATACGCAGTATTTT. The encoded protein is CASSYSSSGSATDTQYF.

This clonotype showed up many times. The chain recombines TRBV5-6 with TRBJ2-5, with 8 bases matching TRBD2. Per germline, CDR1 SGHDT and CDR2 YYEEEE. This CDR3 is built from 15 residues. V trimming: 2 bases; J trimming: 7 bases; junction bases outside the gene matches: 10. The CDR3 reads CASSFRGRSLGTQYF. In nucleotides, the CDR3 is TGTGCCAGCAGCTTTCGCGGGAGGTCGTTGGGGACCCAGTACTTC.

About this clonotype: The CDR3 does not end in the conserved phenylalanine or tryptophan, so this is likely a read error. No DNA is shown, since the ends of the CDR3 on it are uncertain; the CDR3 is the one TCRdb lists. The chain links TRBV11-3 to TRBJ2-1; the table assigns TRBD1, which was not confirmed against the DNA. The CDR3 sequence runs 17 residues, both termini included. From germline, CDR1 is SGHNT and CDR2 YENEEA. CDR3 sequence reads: CASSLGRGEWGVDEKFL.

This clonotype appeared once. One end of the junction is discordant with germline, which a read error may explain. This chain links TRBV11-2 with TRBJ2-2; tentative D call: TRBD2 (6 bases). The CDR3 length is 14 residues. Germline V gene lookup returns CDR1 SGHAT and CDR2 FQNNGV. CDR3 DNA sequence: TGTGCCAGCAGCTTTACTAGCTACACCGGGGAGCTAGTTTTT. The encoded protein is CASSFTSYTGELVF. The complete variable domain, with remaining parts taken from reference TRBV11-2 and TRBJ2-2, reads EAGVAQSPRYKIIEKRQSVAFWCNPISGHATLYWYQQILGQGPKLLIQFQNNGVVDDSQLPKDRFSAERLKGVDSTLKIQPAKLEDSAVYLCASSFTSYTGELVFGEGSRLTVL.

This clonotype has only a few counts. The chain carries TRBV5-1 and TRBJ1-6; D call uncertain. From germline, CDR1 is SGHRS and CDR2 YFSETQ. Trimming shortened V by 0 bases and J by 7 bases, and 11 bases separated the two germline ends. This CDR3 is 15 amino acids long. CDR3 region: CASSLEPLINSPLHF. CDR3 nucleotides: TGCGCCAGCAGCTTGGAGCCCCTCATCAATTCACCCCTCCACTTT.

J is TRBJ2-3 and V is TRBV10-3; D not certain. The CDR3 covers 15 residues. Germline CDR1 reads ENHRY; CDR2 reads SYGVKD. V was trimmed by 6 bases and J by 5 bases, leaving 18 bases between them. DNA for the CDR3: TGTGCCATCAGCCCAGACTCCGACTCCATAGATACGCAGTATTTT. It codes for CAISPDSDSIDTQYF.

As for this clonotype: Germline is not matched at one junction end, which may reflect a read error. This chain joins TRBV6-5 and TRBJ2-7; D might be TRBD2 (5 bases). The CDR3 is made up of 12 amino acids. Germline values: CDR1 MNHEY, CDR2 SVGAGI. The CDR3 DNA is TGTGACAGCCAAGGGAGCTCCTACGAGCAGTACTTC. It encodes CDSQGSSYEQYF.

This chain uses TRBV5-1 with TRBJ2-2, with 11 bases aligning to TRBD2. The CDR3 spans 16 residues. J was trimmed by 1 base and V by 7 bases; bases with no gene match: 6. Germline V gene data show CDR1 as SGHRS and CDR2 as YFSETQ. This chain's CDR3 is CASQWGTSGNTGELFF. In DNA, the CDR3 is TGCGCCAGCCAGTGGGGGACTAGCGGGAACACCGGGGAGCTGTTTTTT.

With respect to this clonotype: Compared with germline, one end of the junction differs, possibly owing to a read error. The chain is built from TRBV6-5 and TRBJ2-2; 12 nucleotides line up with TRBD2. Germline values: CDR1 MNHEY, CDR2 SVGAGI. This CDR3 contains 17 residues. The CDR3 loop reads CASTRLAGDLGNGELLF. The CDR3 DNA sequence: TGTGCCAGCACCCGACTAGCGGGAGATCTGGGCAACGGGGAGCTGCTTTTT.

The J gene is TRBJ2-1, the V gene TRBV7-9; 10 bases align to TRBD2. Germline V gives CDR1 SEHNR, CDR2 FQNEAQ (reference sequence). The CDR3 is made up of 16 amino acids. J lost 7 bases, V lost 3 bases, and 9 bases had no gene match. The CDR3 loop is CASSFVRLAGVNEQFF. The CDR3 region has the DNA TGTGCCAGCAGCTTCGTCAGGCTAGCGGGAGTTAATGAGCAGTTCTTC.

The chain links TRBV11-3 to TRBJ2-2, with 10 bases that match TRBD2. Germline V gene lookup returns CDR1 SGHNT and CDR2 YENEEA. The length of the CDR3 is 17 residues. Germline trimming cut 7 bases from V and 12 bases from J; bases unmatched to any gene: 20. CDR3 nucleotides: TGTGCCAGCAACCCGAATCCGATTCTAGCGGGAGTTGGGAAGCTGTTTTTT. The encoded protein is CASNPNPILAGVGKLFF. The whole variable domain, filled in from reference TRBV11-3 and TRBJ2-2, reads EAGVVQSPRYKIIEKKQPVAFWCNPISGHNTLYWYLQNLGQGPELLIRYENEEAVDDSQLPKDRFSAERLKGVDSTLKIQPAELGDSAVYLCASNPNPILAGVGKLFFGEGSRLTVL.

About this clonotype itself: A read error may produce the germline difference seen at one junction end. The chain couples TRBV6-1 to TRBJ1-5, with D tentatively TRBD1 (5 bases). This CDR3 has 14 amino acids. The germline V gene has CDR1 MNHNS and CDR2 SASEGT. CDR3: CASRSPGLDQPQHF. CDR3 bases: TGTGCCAGCAGGAGTCCGGGACTTGATCAACCCCAGCATTTT.

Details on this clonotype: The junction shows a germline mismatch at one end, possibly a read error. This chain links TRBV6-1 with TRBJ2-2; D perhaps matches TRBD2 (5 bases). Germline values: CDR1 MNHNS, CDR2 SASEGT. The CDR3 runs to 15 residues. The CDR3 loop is CVSSRHVPGTGELFF. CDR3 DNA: TGTGTCAGCAGCAGACATGTGCCGGGCACCGGGGAGCTCTTTTTT.

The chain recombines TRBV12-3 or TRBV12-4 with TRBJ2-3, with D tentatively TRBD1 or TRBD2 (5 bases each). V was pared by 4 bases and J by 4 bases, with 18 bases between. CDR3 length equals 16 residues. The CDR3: CASSSRGQMRADTQYF. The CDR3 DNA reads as TGTGCCAGCAGTTCCCGGGGCCAGATGCGGGCAGATACGCAGTATTTT.

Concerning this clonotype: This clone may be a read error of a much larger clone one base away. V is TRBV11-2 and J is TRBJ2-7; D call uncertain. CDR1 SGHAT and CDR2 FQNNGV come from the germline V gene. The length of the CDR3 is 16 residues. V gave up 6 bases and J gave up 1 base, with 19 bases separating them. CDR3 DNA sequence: TGTGCCAGCAGTCCAATTGACGGGTCCTCTTCCTACGAGCAGTACTTC. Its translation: CASSPIDGSSSYEQYF.

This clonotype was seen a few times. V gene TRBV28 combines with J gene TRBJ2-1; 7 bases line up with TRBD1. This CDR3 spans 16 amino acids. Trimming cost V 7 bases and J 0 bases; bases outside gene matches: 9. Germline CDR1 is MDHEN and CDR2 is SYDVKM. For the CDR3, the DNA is TGTGCCAGCAATATGACCGGGACAGCCTCCTACAATGAGCAGTTCTTC. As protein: CASNMTGTASYNEQFF.

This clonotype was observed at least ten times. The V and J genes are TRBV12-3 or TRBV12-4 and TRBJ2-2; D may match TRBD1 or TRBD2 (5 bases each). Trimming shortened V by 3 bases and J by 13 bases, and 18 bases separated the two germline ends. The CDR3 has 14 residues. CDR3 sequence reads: CASSLSGDGIMLFF. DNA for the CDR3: TGTGCCAGCAGTTTGAGTGGGGACGGGATCATGCTGTTTTTT.

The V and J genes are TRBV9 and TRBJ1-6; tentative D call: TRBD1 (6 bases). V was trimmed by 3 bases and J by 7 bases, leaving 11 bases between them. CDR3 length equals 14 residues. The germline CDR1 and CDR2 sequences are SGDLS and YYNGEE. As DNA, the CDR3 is TGTGCCAGCAGCGGGACAGTCTCGAATTCACCCCTCCACTTT. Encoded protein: CASSGTVSNSPLHF.

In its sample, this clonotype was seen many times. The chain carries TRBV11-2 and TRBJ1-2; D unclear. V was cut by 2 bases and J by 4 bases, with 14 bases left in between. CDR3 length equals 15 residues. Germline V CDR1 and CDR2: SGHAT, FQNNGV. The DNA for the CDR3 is TGTGCCAGCAGCTTAAGCCCCCTGGTTAGCTATGGCTACACCTTC. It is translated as CASSLSPLVSYGYTF.

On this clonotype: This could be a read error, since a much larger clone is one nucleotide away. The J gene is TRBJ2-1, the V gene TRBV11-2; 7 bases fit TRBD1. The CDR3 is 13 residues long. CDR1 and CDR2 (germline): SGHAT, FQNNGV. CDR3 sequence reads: CASSLTPDRQQSF. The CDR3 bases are TGTGCCAGCAGCTTAACCCCGGACAGGCAGCAGTCCTTC.

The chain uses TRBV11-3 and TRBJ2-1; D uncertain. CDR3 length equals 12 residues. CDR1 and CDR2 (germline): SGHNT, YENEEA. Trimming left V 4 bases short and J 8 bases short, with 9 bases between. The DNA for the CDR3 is TGTGCCAGCAGCTCCAAAGTAGATGAGCAGTTCTTC. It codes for CASSSKVDEQFF.